This T cell receptor beta chain was recovered during a study of T-cell reconstitution after alpha-beta-depleted transplantation in children. Study-level findings and limits: Approximately two months post-transplant, alpha-beta T cells reportedly originated from several hundred expanded graft clones. Hyperexpanded clones declined; after one year, newly produced T cells mostly supplied diversity.

As to this clonotype: Antigen: not known.

Germline CDR1 SGHRS, CDR2 YFSETQ. The CDR3 is made up of 15 amino acids. Trimming pared 4 bases from V and 0 bases from J, leaving 12 bases between. Researchers prepared the TCRbeta library using unique molecular identifiers, the study reports. One entry per CDR3 protein results from TCRdb running MiXCR on the PCR reads. The table shows 600,000 to 800,000 distinct CDR3 sequences, with about an eighth occurring only once. The rearrangement links TRBV5-1 to TRBJ2-3; D is perhaps TRBD1 or TRBD2 (5 bases each). The starting material was PBMCs, obtained before TCRalphabeta/CD19-depleted stem cell transplant. This receptor was taken from a girl aged 2 to 10 with congenital amegakaryocytic thrombocytopenia, due to receive a stem cell transplant. CDR3 sequence (DNA): TGCGCCAGCAGCCCAACGGGACGGAGCACAGATACGCAGTATTTT. Translated: CASSPTGRSTDTQYF.